This T cell receptor (beta chain) was found in a study of control samples from healthy donors and cancer patients. TCRdb's table, derived via immunoSEQ multiplex PCR, lists solely in-frame clones and lacks some. Of some 120,000 clones in the sample, around nine tenths are singletons; the top ten hold about 3.4%. The length of the CDR3 is 13 residues. Per germline, CDR1 MNHEY and CDR2 SVGAGI. Trimming took 6 bases from V and 7 from J, leaving 13 bases between them. What was sequenced was blood. This clonotype originated in a man aged 50 or older in good health. J is TRBJ1-5 and V is TRBV6-5, with D unclear. In DNA form, the CDR3 reads TGTGCCAGCAGCAAAGTCTTCGGGCAGCCCCAGCATTTT. Translation: CASSKVFGQPQHF.